The clone carrying this T cell receptor (beta chain) was detected a few times. What it binds is not known. Germline CDR1 is DFQATT and CDR2 is SNEGSKA (reference sequence). This CDR3 is 13 amino acids long. Trimming removed 7 bases from V and 3 bases from J, with 14 bases in between. The data were taken from a study of blood T cells in healthy people across ages. Each donor was a healthy Caucasian individual from Russia, aged roughly 6 to 95. The sample, roughly 9.5 milliliters of peripheral blood, was drawn from each donor. Total RNA, at least 5.5 micrograms per sample, came from PBMCs. Together with a sample-barcoded 5' primer, a J-beta primer mix was included in a second PCR lasting 7 to 11 cycles. TCRdb redid the calling of the 5' RACE reads with MiXCR, one entry per CDR3 protein. This table has just over 1 million distinct CDR3 sequences, 35% to 55% appearing once. Study-level findings and limits: Strong correlation existed between TCR beta diversity and naive T cell percentage.

The chain recombines TRBV20-1 with TRBJ2-3; D gene unclear. The specimen sequenced was blood. The TCR originated in a woman aged 55-70 years in good health. CDR3 DNA: TGCAGTGTGCATGTGGCGGCAACAGATACGCAGTATTTT. Translated, it gives CSVHVAATDTQYF.